This TCR beta chain comes out of a study of vaccination effects on CD4 cells after COVID-19. Looking at the study overall: The vaccine given was either BNT162b2 or mRNA-1273, in two doses. The study, taken as a whole, reports: Marked clonal contraction of infection- and vaccine-induced clones was seen late after vaccination.

ViraFEST assay sequencing came after antigen-specific CD4+ T cells were expanded with viral peptide pools. When 10 to 11 days of culture had elapsed, CD4+ T cells were isolated. Nucleocapsid antibodies stayed negative before and after vaccination, showing no earlier SARS-CoV-2 infection. V was shortened by 4 bases and J by 2 bases, with 12 bases between the two germline ends. The CDR3 covers 15 residues. Germline values: CDR1 SGHRS, CDR2 YFSETQ. The assay was immunoSEQ multiplex PCR, and TCRdb's table has in-frame clones only and misses some. The sample consists of roughly 25,000 clones, 70% to 80% of them appearing once. Remarks on this clone: Antigen specificity is unknown.

This material consisted of CD4+ T cells from PBMCs cultured with HCoV-OC43 spike peptides, taken before COVID-19 vaccination. Subset in this sample: HCoV-OC43 spike overlapping peptide pool stimulation. The chain employs TRBV5-1 and TRBJ2-2; D gene ambiguous. The TCR comes from a human donor who received a COVID-19 vaccine. CDR3 protein: CASSLQGLNTGELFF. The CDR3 DNA is TGCGCCAGCAGCCTTCAAGGCCTAAACACCGGGGAGCTGTTTTTT.